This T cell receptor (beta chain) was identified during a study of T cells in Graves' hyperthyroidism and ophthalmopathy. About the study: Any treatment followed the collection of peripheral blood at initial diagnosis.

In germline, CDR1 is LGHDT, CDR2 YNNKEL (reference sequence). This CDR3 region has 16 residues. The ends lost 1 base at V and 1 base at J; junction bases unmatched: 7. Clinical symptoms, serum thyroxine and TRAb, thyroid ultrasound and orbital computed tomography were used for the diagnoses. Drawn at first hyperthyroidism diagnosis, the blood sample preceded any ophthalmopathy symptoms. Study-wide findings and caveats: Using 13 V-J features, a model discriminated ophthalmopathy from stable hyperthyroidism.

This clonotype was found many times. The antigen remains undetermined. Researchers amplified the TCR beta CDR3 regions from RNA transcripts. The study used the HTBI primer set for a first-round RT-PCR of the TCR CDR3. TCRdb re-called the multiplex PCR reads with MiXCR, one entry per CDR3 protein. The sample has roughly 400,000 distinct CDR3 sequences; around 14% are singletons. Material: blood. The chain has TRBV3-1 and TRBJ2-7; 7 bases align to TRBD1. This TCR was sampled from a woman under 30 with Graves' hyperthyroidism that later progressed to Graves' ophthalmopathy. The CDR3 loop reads CASSQATGKGSYEQYF. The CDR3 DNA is TGTGCCAGCAGCCAAGCGACAGGGAAAGGTTCCTACGAGCAGTACTTC.